What follows are 20 T cell receptor beta chains derived from one specimen sequenced in a study of cytomegalovirus exposure and HLA in healthy donors (dated by TCRdb to the late 2010s). Libraries were constructed by the immunoSEQ multiplex PCR assay. A mixture of 60 forward primers for TCR Vbeta segments and 13 reverse primers for TCR Jbeta segments was used in the multiplex PCR. This is the immuneACCESS table as TCRdb keeps it, with only in-frame sequences that have V and J called. A part of the clones is gone; compared with another copy, unresolved V genes explain less than half, and the rest is unexplained. This sample has about 37,000 clones in its table, and around 74% of those were observed once. Of the sample, approximately 6% falls within the top ten clones. Sequenced input: PBMCs. The receptors shown here come from a man aged 30 to 39 in good health and CMV-seronegative.

The rearrangement joins TRBV19 to TRBJ1-5, with D unresolved. The CDR3 contains 16 residues. The germline V and J ends were trimmed by 7 bases and 2 bases, with 18 bases remaining between them. Germline V lookup: CDR1 LNHDA, CDR2 SQIVND (reference sequence). Written as DNA, the CDR3 is TGTGCCAGTATTCCGCAGACCGGGATGGGCAATCAGCCCCAGCATTTT. It codes for CASIPQTGMGNQPQHF.

The V gene is TRBV6-1, the J gene TRBJ2-7, with 11 positions matching TRBD2. V dropped 4 bases and J dropped 0; count of bases not matched to a gene: 8. Germline V CDR1 and CDR2: MNHNS, SASEGT. This CDR3 has 17 residues. CDR3 residues: CASSVHPGTSGSYEQYF. The CDR3 DNA follows: TGTGCCAGCAGTGTCCACCCCGGGACTAGCGGCTCCTACGAGCAGTACTTC.

V gene TRBV6-4 combines with J gene TRBJ1-1; D gene uncertain. With 2 bases removed from V and 3 bases from J, the gap between germline ends came to 10 bases. Germline V CDR1 and CDR2: MRHNA, SNTAGT. This CDR3 has 14 amino acids. The CDR3 nucleotides are TGTGCCAGCAGTGACGGGAGCCCCTACACTGAAGCTTTCTTT. Its translation is CASSDGSPYTEAFF.

This rearrangement joins TRBV29-1 to TRBJ2-5, with D possibly TRBD2 on 7 matching bases. The CDR3 has 13 amino acids. The V gene lost 4 bases and the J gene lost 2 bases, with 11 bases spanning the gap. Germline CDR1 reads SQVTM; CDR2 reads ANQGSEA. CDR3 nucleotides: TGCAGCGTTGGCAGGGGAGGGCAAGAGACCCAGTACTTC. It translates to CSVGRGGQETQYF.

The chain links TRBV2 to TRBJ2-5, with a tentative D call TRBD2 (5 bases). CDR1 and CDR2 from the germline V gene are SNHLY and FYNNEI. The CDR3 has 15 amino acids. The V end was cut by 6 bases, the J end by 5 bases, with 19 bases between. In DNA, the CDR3 is TGTGCCAGCAGACGCGGGCGGAGGTGTCAGGAGACCCAGTACTTC. The encoded protein is CASRRGRRCQETQYF. Together with reference TRBV2 and TRBJ2-5, the CDR3 gives the full variable domain: EPEVTQTPSHQVTQMGQEVILRCVPISNHLYFYWYRQILGQKVEFLVSFYNNEISEKSEIFDDQFSVERPDGSNFTLKIRSTKLEDSAMYFCASRRGRRCQETQYFGPGTRLLVL.

This sequence joins TRBV6-1 and TRBJ1-5; possible D gene TRBD1, 5 bases. Germline CDR1 MNHNS, CDR2 SASEGT. The CDR3 totals 14 residues. The ends were cut back, 7 bases at V and 0 bases at J, with 10 bases in the middle. The CDR3 coding sequence is TGTGCCAGCACAGCGGGGCTTAGCAATCAGCCCCAGCATTTT. Amino acid sequence: CASTAGLSNQPQHF.

V gene TRBV11-3 combines with J gene TRBJ1-5; D call uncertain. CDR3 size: 14 residues. The germline V gene has CDR1 SGHNT and CDR2 YENEEA. V was shortened by 5 bases and J by 7 bases, with 15 bases between the two germline ends. The CDR3 sequence: CASSLMGREQPQHF. CDR3 nucleotides: TGTGCCAGCAGCCTCATGGGGAGGGAGCAGCCCCAGCATTTT.

The chain combines TRBV9 with TRBJ2-1; D is ambiguous. Germline V lookup: CDR1 SGDLS, CDR2 YYNGEE. The germline V and J ends were trimmed by 3 bases and 7 bases, with 11 bases remaining between them. This CDR3 region has 13 residues. CDR3 nucleotide sequence: TGTGCCAGCAGCGCTATCATGAAAAATGAGCAGTTCTTC. Protein product: CASSAIMKNEQFF.

Remarks on this clone: This same CDR3 is encoded by further DNA sequences in the sample. The chain carries TRBV28 and TRBJ2-7; 8 bases map to TRBD2. V shed 8 bases and J 2 bases; nucleotides not matched to a gene: 5. The CDR3 loop spans 13 amino acids. CDR1 and CDR2 from the germline V gene are MDHEN and SYDVKM. CDR3 residues: CASLSGTTYEQYF. CDR3 in DNA: TGTGCCAGCCTTAGCGGGACGACCTACGAGCAGTACTTC. The full variable domain, its missing parts supplied by reference TRBV28 and TRBJ2-7, is DVKVTQSSRYLVKRTGEKVFLECVQDMDHENMFWYRQDPGLGLRLIYFSYDVKMKEKGDIPEGYSVSREKKERFSLILESASTNQTSMYLCASLSGTTYEQYFGPGTRLTVT.

The chain uses TRBV6-5 and TRBJ1-5, with D tentatively TRBD1 (6 bases). The CDR3 spans 13 residues. Germline V CDR1 and CDR2: MNHEY, SVGAGI. The V end was cut by 7 bases, the J end by 5 bases, with 12 bases between. The CDR3 region is CASKGGADQPQHF. CDR3 in DNA: TGTGCCAGCAAAGGGGGGGCCGATCAGCCCCAGCATTTT.

In its sample, this clone is medium-sized. The rearrangement links TRBV2 to TRBJ2-5; the match to TRBD2 covers 9 bases. The CDR3 has 17 amino acids. Unmatched junction bases numbered 7, after V lost 0 bases and J lost 2 bases. Germline CDR1 reads SNHLY; CDR2 reads FYNNEI. In nucleotides, the CDR3 is TGTGCCAGCAGTGAAGCGTTGGCTAGCGGGGCTCAAGAGACCCAGTACTTC. Its translation is CASSEALASGAQETQYF. Looking up the rest from reference TRBV2 and TRBJ2-5 gives the full variable domain: EPEVTQTPSHQVTQMGQEVILRCVPISNHLYFYWYRQILGQKVEFLVSFYNNEISEKSEIFDDQFSVERPDGSNFTLKIRSTKLEDSAMYFCASSEALASGAQETQYFGPGTRLLVL.

The chain joins TRBV19 to TRBJ2-7; D perhaps matches TRBD2 (6 bases). CDR3 length equals 17 residues. The germline V and J ends were trimmed by 2 bases and 2 bases, with 19 bases remaining between them. CDR1 is LNHDA, CDR2 SQIVND, per germline (reference sequence). The CDR3 coding sequence is TGTGCCAGTAGTATAATTAGAGCGGAGGGACGAACCTACGAGCAGTACTTC. This gives the protein CASSIIRAEGRTYEQYF. The whole variable domain, filled in from reference TRBV19 and TRBJ2-7, reads DGGITQSPKYLFRKEGQNVTLSCEQNLNHDAMYWYRQDPGQGLRLIYYSQIVNDFQKGDIAEGYSVSREKKESFPLTVTSAQKNPTAFYLCASSIIRAEGRTYEQYFGPGTRLTVT.

The chain employs TRBV7-9 and TRBJ2-5, with 7 bases matching TRBD1. Germline V gives CDR1 SEHNR, CDR2 FQNEAQ (reference sequence). V lost 1 base and J lost 1; bases outside the gene matches: 3. This CDR3 contains 15 residues. CDR3 sequence reads: CASSLVAGGQETQYF. CDR3 nucleotide sequence: TGTGCCAGCAGCTTAGTGGCAGGGGGCCAAGAGACCCAGTACTTC.

Remarks on this clone: Other DNA sequences in this sample translate to the same CDR3. The rearrangement joins TRBV14 to TRBJ2-1, with TRBD2 as a possible D gene (5 bases). V gave up 0 bases and J gave up 0 bases, with 9 bases separating them. The CDR3 sequence is 16 residues long. Germline CDR1 reads SGHDN; CDR2 reads FVKESK. CDR3 nucleotides: TGTGCCAGCAGCCAAGATCCAGCGGACTCCTACAATGAGCAGTTCTTC. It codes for CASSQDPADSYNEQFF.

This chain uses TRBV5-1 with TRBJ1-1; D unresolved. Germline CDR1 reads SGHRS; CDR2 reads YFSETQ. V lost 2 bases, J lost 0 bases, and 5 bases lay in between. The CDR3 runs to 13 residues. CDR3 sequence reads: CASSFGMNTEAFF. CDR3 sequence (DNA): TGCGCCAGCAGCTTTGGCATGAACACTGAAGCTTTCTTT.

This clone has a handful of counts. The rearrangement joins TRBV28 to TRBJ1-1; 8 positions agree with TRBD1. Germline CDR1 is MDHEN and CDR2 is SYDVKM. J lost 10 bases, V lost 4 bases, and 8 bases had no gene match. The CDR3 spans 13 residues. CDR3 DNA: TGTGCCAGCAGTTACGACAGGGGCCTAGGAGCTTTCTTT. Amino acid sequence: CASSYDRGLGAFF.

The chain uses TRBV7-9 and TRBJ2-5; the match to TRBD1 covers 7 bases. This CDR3 has 16 amino acids. After removal of 0 bases from V and 4 bases from J, the junction contained 8 bases not matched to a gene. Per germline, CDR1 SEHNR and CDR2 FQNEAQ (reference sequence). CDR3 residues: CASSLATGLGGETQYF. The CDR3 DNA follows: TGTGCCAGCAGCTTAGCGACAGGGCTGGGTGGAGAGACCCAGTACTTC.

The chain couples TRBV7-3 to TRBJ2-3; D gene uncertain. V was trimmed by 3 bases and J by 0 bases, leaving 4 bases between them. Germline V CDR1 and CDR2: SGHTA, FQGTGA. The CDR3 length is 13 residues. CDR3 amino acids: CASSLASTDTQYF. CDR3 nucleotide sequence: TGTGCCAGCAGCTTGGCTAGCACAGATACGCAGTATTTT.

This clone was observed once. This chain connects TRBV7-2 to TRBJ2-3; 10 nucleotides align to TRBD2. V shed 3 bases and J 4 bases; nucleotides not matched to a gene: 7. Per the germline V gene, CDR1 is SGHTA and CDR2 is FQGNSA. This CDR3 has 16 amino acids. CDR3 coding DNA: TGTGCCAGCAGCTTTAAGCGGGGGGGCTTTTCAGATACGCAGTATTTT. Its translation: CASSFKRGGFSDTQYF.

This chain joins TRBV11-2 and TRBJ1-3, with D perhaps TRBD1 (6 bases). Trimming stripped 1 base from V and 0 bases from J, with 16 bases between. Germline values: CDR1 SGHAT, CDR2 FQNNGV. This CDR3 is 18 amino acids long. In DNA, the CDR3 is TGTGCCAGCAGCTTAGGGGTGGGCAGGGGCCACTCTGGAAACACCATATATTTT. This sequence encodes CASSLGVGRGHSGNTIYF.